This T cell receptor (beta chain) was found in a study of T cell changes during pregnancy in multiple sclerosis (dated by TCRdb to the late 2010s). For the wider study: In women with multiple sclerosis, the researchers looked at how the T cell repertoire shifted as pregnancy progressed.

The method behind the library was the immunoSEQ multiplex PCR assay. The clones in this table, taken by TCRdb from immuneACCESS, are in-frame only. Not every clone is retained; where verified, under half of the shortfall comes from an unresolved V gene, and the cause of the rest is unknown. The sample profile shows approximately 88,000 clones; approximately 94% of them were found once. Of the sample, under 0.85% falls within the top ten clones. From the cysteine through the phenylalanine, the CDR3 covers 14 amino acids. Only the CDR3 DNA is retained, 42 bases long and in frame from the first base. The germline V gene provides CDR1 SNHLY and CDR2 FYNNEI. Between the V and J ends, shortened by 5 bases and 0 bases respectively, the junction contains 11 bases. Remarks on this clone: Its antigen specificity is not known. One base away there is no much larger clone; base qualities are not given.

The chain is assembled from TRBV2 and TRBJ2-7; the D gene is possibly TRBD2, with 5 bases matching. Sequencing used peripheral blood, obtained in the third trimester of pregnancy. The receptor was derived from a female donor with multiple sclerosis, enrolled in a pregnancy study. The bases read TGTGCCAGCAGTAAAACTAGTACCTCCTACGAGCAGTACTTC. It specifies CASSKTSTSYEQYF.